This T cell receptor beta chain was observed in a study of blood T cells in healthy people across ages. This clonotype was counted a few times. RNA extraction gave at least 5 micrograms of total RNA per sample. The germline V gene has CDR1 ENHRY and CDR2 SYGVKD. J gave up 7 bases and V 4 bases, and 7 bases lay outside the gene matches. The CDR3 spans 13 residues. Together with a sample-barcoded 5' primer, a J-beta primer mix was included in a second PCR lasting roughly 6 to 12 cycles. Each sample provided no less than 2.5 million CDR3-containing paired-end reads. Via MiXCR, TCRdb re-called the 5' RACE reads, giving one row per CDR3 protein. The data show about 730,000 distinct CDR3 sequences, approximately 43% seen once.

The chain combines TRBV10-3 with TRBJ2-7, with TRBD1 identical over 7 bases. The TCR was taken from a woman between 55 and 75 years old in good health. Specimen: blood. In DNA form, the CDR3 reads TGTGCCATCAGTGTAGGACAGGAGGATGAGCAGTACTTC. This sequence encodes CAISVGQEDEQYF.